This section outlines one T cell receptor beta chain sequence together with its context. Germline CDR1 reads SGHNT; CDR2 reads YYREEE (reference sequence). V was pared by 4 bases and J by 2 bases, with 2 bases of the junction left unmatched. The CDR3 consists of 14 residues. This sample is part of a study of follicular helper T cells after annual influenza vaccination. Generated by immunoSEQ multiplex PCR, the TCRdb table keeps only in-frame clones and is missing some. In the table there are some 30,000 clones, approximately 78% of which are singletons. Time point defined: 2014-2015 season, pre-vaccination.

This material consisted of CXCR5+ CD38- circulating T follicular helper cells from blood, taken on the day of influenza vaccination. Subset of the sample: circulating Tfh, non-naive CD4+CXCR5+PD-1+ (ICOS+CD38+ or ICOS-CD38-). The sequence came from an adult who received the influenza vaccine. This chain uses TRBV5-4 with TRBJ1-4, with 7 bases aligning to TRBD1. As DNA, the CDR3 is TGTGCCAGCAGCCGGGACAGTACTAATGAAAAACTGTTTTTT. Protein sequence: CASSRDSTNEKLFF.